What follows are 2 T cell receptor beta chains derived from one specimen sequenced in a study of T cell responses to AZD1222 COVID-19 vaccine. Method: immunoSEQ multiplex PCR; TCRdb's copy keeps in-frame clones and lacks some. The table includes around 150,000 clones, approximately 84% detected once. Sample: peripheral blood, taken on day 0 of AZD1222 vaccination. All receptors derive from an adult in good health.

The chain has TRBV6-5 and TRBJ2-3; tentatively, D is TRBD2 (5 bases). Germline CDR1 is MNHEY and CDR2 is SVGAGI. The CDR3 length is 13 residues. CDR3 sequence reads: CATQAGSTDTQYF. The CDR3 DNA follows: TGTGCGACGCAGGCGGGTAGCACAGATACGCAGTATTTT.

The chain uses TRBV29-1 and TRBJ2-7; TRBD2 aligns across 8 bases. With V trimmed by 4 bases and J by 3 bases, 8 bases remained unmatched. The CDR3 sequence is 14 residues long. Per the germline V gene, CDR1 is SQVTM and CDR2 is ANQGSEA. The CDR3 region is CSVGESGGVYEQYF. The CDR3 bases are TGCAGCGTTGGGGAGAGCGGGGGAGTCTACGAGCAGTACTTC.